These 22 T cell receptor beta chains came from one sample sequenced in a study of graft-versus-host responses after intestinal transplantation. Libraries were prepared by immunoSEQ multiplex PCR; TCRdb keeps only in-frame clonotypes and omits some of them. The table has 9,500 to 10,000 clones, roughly 79% seen once. From the graft tissue, intraepithelial and lamina propria lymphocytes were released through processing. Sequenced material: ileum tissue, taken approximately 16 months after intestinal transplantation. These receptors originate from a human patient who received an intestinal transplant, so some T cells may come from the graft donor.

This clone has more than one count but fewer than ten. The chain couples TRBV6-1 to TRBJ2-1, with TRBD1 identical over 7 bases. With 7 bases clipped from V and 5 bases from J, the junction kept 11 bases outside the gene matches. This CDR3 contains 15 residues. The germline CDR1 and CDR2 sequences are MNHNS and SASEGT. The CDR3 sequence: CASTPVRGRNNEQFF. Here the CDR3 DNA reads TGTGCCAGCACTCCAGTGAGGGGGCGAAACAATGAGCAGTTCTTC.

The chain couples TRBV2 to TRBJ1-5, with D perhaps TRBD1 (6 bases). The V and J ends lost 5 bases and 0 bases respectively, with 20 bases between them. The CDR3 is 18 amino acids. CDR1 is SNHLY and CDR2 is FYNNEI in the germline V gene. This CDR3 is CASSLRGGGLYSNQPQHF. CDR3 DNA: TGTGCCAGCAGTCTTAGAGGGGGTGGGCTTTATAGCAATCAGCCCCAGCATTTT.

This clone was seen only a few times. This likely reflects a read error, since a far larger clone is one base away. The chain joins TRBV5-4 to TRBJ1-1; the D gene is possibly TRBD1 (5 bases). This CDR3 is 16 amino acids long. The germline V gene encodes CDR1 SGHNT and CDR2 YYREEE (reference sequence). The CDR3 DNA reads TGTGCCATCAGCTTGGTCCGGGGCGACAAGAGGCCTGAAGCTTTCTTT. This codes for CAISLVRGDKRPEAFF.

This chain joins TRBV4-1 and TRBJ1-6, with D possibly TRBD1 on 6 matching bases. V gave up 4 bases and J gave up 10 bases, with 17 bases separating them. The CDR3 length is 15 residues. Germline values: CDR1 MGHRA, CDR2 YSYEKL. CDR3 in amino acids: CASSPQQGSGSPLHF. The DNA for the CDR3 is TGCGCCAGCAGCCCCCAACAGGGATCTGGATCACCCCTCCACTTT.

J is TRBJ1-1 and V is TRBV15; 9 nucleotides line up with TRBD1. The CDR3 covers 15 residues. J lost 0 bases, V lost 4 bases, and 3 bases had no gene match. Germline loops: CDR1 LNHNV, CDR2 YYDKDF (reference sequence). The CDR3 here is CATSKGTGMNTEAFF. DNA for the CDR3: TGTGCCACCAGCAAGGGGACAGGGATGAACACTGAAGCTTTCTTT. Filled out from reference TRBV15 and TRBJ1-1, the complete variable domain reads DAMVIQNPRYQVTQFGKPVTLSCSQTLNHNVMYWYQQKSSQAPKLLFHYYDKDFNNEADTPDNFQSRRPNTSFCFLDIRSPGLGDTAMYLCATSKGTGMNTEAFFGQGTRLTVV.

The genes are TRBV5-1 and TRBJ2-3; 10 nucleotides match TRBD2. V gave up 0 bases and J gave up 4 bases; unmatched junction bases: 5. This CDR3 contains 16 residues. The germline gives CDR1 SGHRS, CDR2 YFSETQ. The CDR3 reads CASSLDGLAVSDTQYF. In nucleotides, the CDR3 is TGCGCCAGCAGCTTGGATGGACTAGCGGTTTCAGATACGCAGTATTTT.

This sequence joins TRBV6-5 and TRBJ1-3; a possible D gene is TRBD1 (6 bases). The CDR3 extends over 16 amino acids. Germline-derived CDR1 and CDR2 are MNHEY and SVGAGI. Trimming took 4 bases from V and 2 from J, leaving 15 bases between them. The CDR3 region has the DNA TGTGCCAGCAGTTGGGAGGGGGATGTTGCTGGAAACACCATATATTTT. It yields the protein CASSWEGDVAGNTIYF.

The chain links TRBV29-1 to TRBJ2-7, with 8 bases lining up with TRBD1. CDR3 length: 15 residues. Germline V CDR1 and CDR2: SQVTM, ANQGSEA. With 0 bases clipped from V and 5 bases from J, the junction kept 9 bases outside the gene matches. This CDR3 is CSVEDPGRGRNEQYF. CDR3 coding DNA: TGCAGCGTTGAAGATCCCGGCAGGGGGCGCAACGAGCAGTACTTC.

The chain links TRBV30 to TRBJ1-6; no clear D. The CDR3 totals 17 residues. The germline V and J ends were trimmed by 2 bases and 6 bases, with 20 bases remaining between them. Germline CDR1 reads GTSNPN; CDR2 reads SVGIG (reference sequence). The DNA for the CDR3 is TGTGCCTGGAGTACATGGCAGGCCCAAGGGTCTAATTCACCCCTCCACTTT. It specifies CAWSTWQAQGSNSPLHF.

V is TRBV7-2 and J is TRBJ2-7; D possibly corresponds to TRBD2 (5 bases). The V gene lost 3 bases and the J gene lost 2 bases, with 11 bases spanning the gap. CDR1 and CDR2 from the germline V gene are SGHTA and FQGNSA. CDR3 length equals 14 residues. CDR3 DNA sequence: TGTGCCAGCAGCTTCACGGGGTCAGCCTACGAGCAGTACTTC. Translating it yields CASSFTGSAYEQYF. Filled out from reference TRBV7-2 and TRBJ2-7, the complete variable domain reads GAGVSQSPSNKVTEKGKDVELRCDPISGHTALYWYRQSLGQGLEFLIYFQGNSAPDKSGLPSDRFSAERTGGSVSTLTIQRTQQEDSAVYLCASSFTGSAYEQYFGPGTRLTVT.

This clone was recorded once. This chain uses TRBV25-1 with TRBJ2-2, with 10 bases fitting TRBD1. The V segment lost 2 bases and the J segment 3 bases; nucleotides outside the gene matches: 0. CDR3 length equals 15 residues. Germline V CDR1 and CDR2: MGHDK, SYGVNS. This CDR3 reads CASSEGTGDTGELFF. The CDR3 DNA reads as TGTGCCAGCAGTGAAGGGACAGGGGACACCGGGGAGCTGTTTTTT.

The chain couples TRBV19 to TRBJ2-2; maybe TRBD2 (5 bases). Between the trimmed V and J ends, which lost 5 bases and 8 bases, there was a span of 18 bases. The germline V gene has CDR1 LNHDA and CDR2 SQIVND (reference sequence). This CDR3 region has 15 residues. CDR3 sequence: CASSPLRPRGGELFF. CDR3 nucleotide sequence: TGTGCCAGTAGTCCCCTCAGGCCCCGAGGGGGGGAGCTGTTTTTT.

The chain carries TRBV5-1 and TRBJ2-7, with TRBD1 matching over 8 bases. The CDR3 is made up of 15 amino acids. Germline lookup yields CDR1 SGHRS and CDR2 YFSETQ. V shed 4 bases and J 3 bases; nucleotides not matched to a gene: 9. CDR3 in DNA: TGCGCCAGCAGCCAAGACAGGGGTTTAGGCTACGAGCAGTACTTC. Translated, it gives CASSQDRGLGYEQYF.

The sample holds one count of this clone. The CDR3 spells CASSFRQGQFYEQFF. CDR3 DNA: TGTGCCAGCAGCTTTCGACAGGGGCAGTTCTATGAGCAGTTCTTC. The chain carries TRBV6-5 and TRBJ2-1, with TRBD1 identical over 8 bases. The CDR3 runs 15 residues. Germline CDR1 is MNHEY and CDR2 is SVGAGI. Trimming at V came to 6 bases and at J to 8 bases, leaving 12 bases not matched to a gene.

V gene TRBV6-5 combines with J gene TRBJ1-4; maybe TRBD1 (6 bases). Per germline, CDR1 MNHEY and CDR2 SVGAGI. The CDR3 covers 15 residues. Between the trimmed V and J ends, which lost 4 bases and 2 bases, there was a span of 11 bases. The CDR3 region has the DNA TGTGCCAGCAGTTGGGCGGGGGCCACTAATGAAAAACTGTTTTTT. Its protein product is CASSWAGATNEKLFF.

The rearrangement links TRBV7-5 to TRBJ2-7; TRBD1 is the table's D call, not checked against the DNA. TRBV7-5 is reported as a pseudogene. The CDR3 has 15 amino acids. CDR3 loop: CVRSPTGQGAYEQYF. Written as DNA, the CDR3 is TGTGTCAGAAGCCCTACGGGACAGGGGGCCTACGAGCAGTACTTC.

The rearrangement joins TRBV2 to TRBJ2-5, with 8 bases aligning to TRBD1. After removal of 8 bases from V and 1 base from J, the junction contained 6 bases not matched to a gene. The CDR3 covers 14 residues. The germline CDR1 and CDR2 sequences are SNHLY and FYNNEI. Here the CDR3 DNA reads TGTGCCAGCCGAGGGCAGGGGGCCCAAGAGACCCAGTACTTC. Translation: CASRGQGAQETQYF.

The gene calls are TRBV27 and TRBJ2-7, with 9 bases aligning to TRBD2. J gave up 7 bases and V 5 bases, and 15 bases lay outside the gene matches. CDR3 length: 16 residues. Germline CDR1 and CDR2: MNHEY and SMNVEV (reference sequence). CDR3 sequence: CASSRTSGWLIEEQYF. In DNA form, the CDR3 reads TGTGCCAGCAGTCGTACTAGCGGGTGGTTGATAGAAGAGCAGTACTTC.

This chain joins TRBV6-1 and TRBJ1-1; 11 nucleotides match TRBD1. The CDR3 spans 16 residues. Germline assignment: CDR1 MNHNS and CDR2 SASEGT. V trimming: 0 bases; J trimming: 3 bases; junction bases outside the gene matches: 3. The CDR3 region has the DNA TGTGCCAGCAGTGAAGCAGAGGGACAGGGGGACACTGAAGCTTTCTTT. Residues: CASSEAEGQGDTEAFF.

This clone was detected only a few times. The chain joins TRBV9 to TRBJ2-1; no clear D. The V gene's germline CDR1 is SGDLS and CDR2 YYNGEE. The CDR3 has 13 amino acids. V gave up 0 bases and J gave up 6 bases, with 7 bases separating them. For the CDR3, the DNA is TGTGCCAGCAGCGTAGATTCCACCAATGAGCAGTTCTTC. It translates to CASSVDSTNEQFF.

The chain employs TRBV7-9 and TRBJ1-1; D gene ambiguous. CDR1 and CDR2 (germline): SEHNR, FQNEAQ (reference sequence). V lost 1 base, J lost 2 bases, and 5 bases lay in between. The CDR3 has 13 residues. The CDR3 protein is CASSLGQNTEAFF. The CDR3 DNA is TGTGCCAGCAGCTTAGGACAAAACACTGAAGCTTTCTTT.

The V gene is TRBV10-2, the J gene TRBJ2-7; the match to TRBD1 covers 12 bases. V lost 6 bases, J lost 0 bases, and 3 bases stayed unmatched. The CDR3 has 15 amino acids. In germline, CDR1 is WSHSY, CDR2 SAAADI. The chain's CDR3 is CASRPGQGASYEQYF. The CDR3 bases are TGCGCCAGCAGACCGGGACAGGGGGCCTCCTACGAGCAGTACTTC.